The 14 T cell receptor beta chains below come from one sample, sequenced in a study of T cell responses to AZD1222 COVID-19 vaccine. Sequenced by immunoSEQ multiplex PCR; TCRdb stores in-frame clones only, minus some. This repertoire shows 100,000 or so clones, about 89% found once; its top ten account for under 5.5%. Sequencing was performed on peripheral blood, taken on day 0 of AZD1222 vaccination. All receptors come from an adult in good health.

This clone was found once. The rearrangement uses TRBV4-3 and TRBJ1-2; no clear D gene. The germline CDR1 and CDR2 sequences are LGHNA and YSLEER. Trimming cost V 3 bases and J 8 bases, with 10 bases left between them. The CDR3 length is 12 residues. CDR3 nucleotide sequence: TGCGCCAGCAGCCAGGATTTTCGGGGCTACACCTTC. It encodes CASSQDFRGYTF.

This chain connects TRBV3-1 (or the pseudogene TRBV3-2) to TRBJ2-5; the D is unclear. The CDR3 totals 12 residues. Trimming took 0 bases from V and 9 from J, leaving 8 bases between them. Germline V gives CDR1 LGHDT, CDR2 YNNKEL (reference sequence). As DNA, the CDR3 is TGTGCCAGCAGCCAAGATCTCCAGGCCCAGTACTTC. It specifies CASSQDLQAQYF.

V gene TRBV20-1 combines with J gene TRBJ2-1, with TRBD1 matching over 7 bases. With 3 bases clipped from V and 0 bases from J, the junction kept 5 bases outside the gene matches. Per germline, CDR1 DFQATT and CDR2 SNEGSKA (reference sequence). CDR3 size: 15 residues. The CDR3 DNA is TGCAGTGCTAGTGGACAGGCACTCTCCTACAATGAGCAGTTCTTC. This translates into CSASGQALSYNEQFF.

V is TRBV11-3 and J is TRBJ2-3; unclear D gene. Deletions cut 1 base from V and 4 bases from J, with 6 bases between. The CDR3 is made up of 13 amino acids. Germline values: CDR1 SGHNT, CDR2 YENEEA. For the CDR3, the DNA is TGTGCCAGCAGCTTAGCGAAGGCAGATACGCAGTATTTT. It specifies CASSLAKADTQYF.

The chain has TRBV25-1 and TRBJ1-2; TRBD1 might be the D (5 bases). CDR1 is MGHDK and CDR2 is SYGVNS in the germline V gene. The CDR3 length is 14 residues. Deletions cut 3 bases from V and 8 bases from J, with 16 bases between. The DNA for the CDR3 is TGTGCCAGCAGTGATTCCACACGACAGCGAGGCTACACCTTC. It specifies CASSDSTRQRGYTF.

The rearrangement uses TRBV5-1 and TRBJ2-3; D ambiguous. With 3 bases removed from V and 1 base from J, the gap between germline ends came to 6 bases. The CDR3 runs to 13 residues. CDR1 and CDR2 from the germline V gene are SGHRS and YFSETQ. In DNA, the CDR3 is TGCGCCAGCAGCTCCCTGGGCACAGATACGCAGTATTTT. Translation gives CASSSLGTDTQYF.

The chain carries TRBV7-2 and TRBJ2-3; D is unresolved. Germline V gives CDR1 SGHTA, CDR2 FQGNSA. Trimming stripped 10 bases from V and 1 base from J, with 15 bases between. There are 14 residues in the CDR3. CDR3 region: CATPRTGGTDTQYF. Written as DNA, the CDR3 is TGTGCCACCCCCAGAACCGGTGGCACAGATACGCAGTATTTT.

V is TRBV29-1 and J is TRBJ1-1; possible D gene TRBD1, 5 bases. The CDR3 covers 13 residues. V was clipped by 3 bases and J by 0 bases, with 8 bases between them. Germline V gene lookup returns CDR1 SQVTM and CDR2 ANQGSEA. This chain's CDR3 is CSVDARVNTEAFF. In nucleotides, the CDR3 is TGCAGCGTTGATGCCAGGGTGAACACTGAAGCTTTCTTT.

In regard to this clone: A read error may account for a junction end that differs from germline. The chain joins TRBV5-5 to TRBJ1-5; 7 bases align to TRBD1. The CDR3 sequence is 14 residues long. CDR1 and CDR2 from the germline V gene are SGHKS and YYEKEE (reference sequence). CDR3 residues: CASSRGLSDQPQHF. Here the CDR3 DNA reads TGTGCCAGCAGCAGGGGGCTTAGCGATCAGCCCCAGCATTTT. The full variable domain, its missing parts supplied by reference TRBV5-5 and TRBJ1-5, is DAGVTQSPTHLIKTRGQQVTLRCSPISGHKSVSWYQQVLGQGPQFIFQYYEKEERGRGNFPDRFSARQFPNYSSELNVNALLLGDSALYLCASSRGLSDQPQHFGDGTRLSIL.

The chain employs TRBV6-2 or TRBV6-3 and TRBJ2-3; 7 positions agree with TRBD2. J was trimmed by 10 bases and V by 4 bases; bases with no gene match: 2. The V gene's germline CDR1 is MNHEY and CDR2 SVGEGT. This CDR3 comprises 11 residues. As DNA, the CDR3 is TGTGCCAGCAGTTGGGGGGGGTCGCAGTATTTT. Translated: CASSWGGSQYF.

The chain couples TRBV7-3 to TRBJ1-2; D call uncertain. The ends were cut back, 5 bases at V and 7 bases at J, with 14 bases in the middle. CDR1 and CDR2 from the germline V gene are SGHTA and FQGTGA. This CDR3 is built from 13 residues. The CDR3 sequence: CASSQNGDGGYTF. The CDR3 DNA is TGTGCCAGCAGCCAGAACGGGGATGGTGGCTACACCTTC.

The J gene is TRBJ2-3, the V gene TRBV10-3, with D hard to call. Germline-derived CDR1 and CDR2 are ENHRY and SYGVKD. CDR3 length equals 14 residues. V was pared by 4 bases and J by 2 bases, with 10 bases between. CDR3 nucleotides: TGTGCCATCAGTGCTGTATCTGACACAGATACGCAGTATTTT. The encoded protein is CAISAVSDTDTQYF.

The V and J genes are TRBV5-4 and TRBJ1-2, with TRBD1 matching over 9 bases. V lost 4 bases, J lost 6 bases, and 10 bases stayed unmatched. CDR3 length: 15 amino acids. Per germline, CDR1 SGHNT and CDR2 YYREEE (reference sequence). The CDR3 here is CASSPGDREGNGYTF. CDR3 coding DNA: TGTGCCAGCAGCCCAGGGGACAGGGAGGGGAATGGCTACACCTTC.

This chain joins TRBV5-8 and TRBJ2-1; D may be TRBD2 (5 bases). Trimming stripped 4 bases from V and 7 bases from J, with 24 bases between. The CDR3 consists of 17 residues. Germline CDR1 SGHTS, CDR2 YDEGEE. The CDR3 spells CASSAAIASRTRNEQFF. CDR3 DNA sequence: TGTGCCAGCAGCGCGGCCATAGCGAGCCGGACTCGTAATGAGCAGTTCTTC. The variable domain in full, completed from reference TRBV5-8 and TRBJ2-1, reads EAGVTQSPTHLIKTRGQQATLRCSPISGHTSVYWYQQALGLGLQFLLWYDEGEERNRGNFPPRFSGRQFPNYSSELNVNALELEDSALYLCASSAAIASRTRNEQFFGPGTRLTVL.